This T cell receptor (beta chain) was sequenced during a study of blood T cells in healthy people across ages. Germline CDR1 and CDR2: SGHTA and FQGNSA. The V and J ends lost 5 bases and 4 bases, in that order; junction bases with no gene match: 11. The CDR3 is 16 amino acids. Study-level results: What prevented conclusive comparison of naive and antigen-experienced cells was that PBMCs were unsorted. Higher diversity and more naive CD4+ cells were features of long-lived donors, compared to aged donors. Roughly linearly, TCR beta diversity per million T cells fell as age increased.

Combining a sample-barcoded 5' primer with a J-beta primer mix, a second PCR ran for roughly 7 to 12 cycles. Every sample gave at least 3 million paired-end reads containing CDR3. TCRdb re-called the 5' RACE reads through MiXCR, storing one row per CDR3 protein. The repertoire holds around 870,000 distinct CDR3 sequences, with around 28% as singletons. Details on this clonotype: Its antigen remains unidentified.

Sequences were obtained from blood. The rearrangement joins TRBV7-2 to TRBJ1-2, with 9 positions matching TRBD1. This clonotype was sampled from a woman older than 75 in good health. CDR3 in amino acids: CASSPQSGQGGYGYTF. The CDR3 DNA reads TGTGCCAGCAGCCCTCAGTCGGGACAGGGTGGCTATGGCTACACCTTC. Full variable domain (remainder filled in from reference TRBV7-2 and TRBJ1-2): GAGVSQSPSNKVTEKGKDVELRCDPISGHTALYWYRQSLGQGLEFLIYFQGNSAPDKSGLPSDRFSAERTGGSVSTLTIQRTQQEDSAVYLCASSPQSGQGGYGYTFGSGTRLTVV.